Below are 30 T cell receptor beta chains sequenced from a single sample in a study of blood T cell repertoires in COVID-19. Repertoires were generated with immunoSEQ multiplex PCR, while TCRdb's copy carries only in-frame clones and drops some. This table holds about 82,000 clones, about 85% found once. Sequenced input: peripheral blood. Receptors were obtained from a man older than 75 with active or convalescent COVID-19.

The chain carries TRBV19 and TRBJ2-3; possibly TRBD1 for D (6 bases). Germline-derived CDR1 and CDR2 are LNHDA and SQIVND (reference sequence). Trimming removed 5 bases at V and 1 base at J, with 10 bases between. The CDR3 extends over 14 amino acids. Here the CDR3 DNA reads TGTGCCAGTAGTCAGACAGGCGGCACAGATACGCAGTATTTT. Amino acid sequence: CASSQTGGTDTQYF.

The chain links TRBV28 to TRBJ1-2, with D perhaps TRBD1 (5 bases). Trimming left V 6 bases short and J 4 bases short, with 9 bases between. The CDR3 has 12 amino acids. Germline loops: CDR1 MDHEN, CDR2 SYDVKM. The CDR3 DNA reads TGTGCCAGCAGAGGGGCAGGCTATGGCTACACCTTC. As protein: CASRGAGYGYTF.

This chain joins TRBV5-8 and TRBJ2-5; 12 bases agree with TRBD1. The CDR3 totals 17 residues. CDR1 is SGHTS and CDR2 is YDEGEE in the germline V gene. Unmatched junction bases numbered 8, after V lost 0 bases and J lost 5 bases. DNA of the CDR3: TGTGCCAGCAGCTTGGAGGGACAGGGGGCTTTAAGGGAGACCCAGTACTTC. It is translated as CASSLEGQGALRETQYF.

This clone was observed a single time. The chain couples TRBV20-1 to TRBJ2-1; perhaps TRBD2 as D (6 bases). Germline V CDR1 and CDR2: DFQATT, SNEGSKA (reference sequence). The CDR3 covers 10 residues. V lost 5 bases, J lost 15 bases, and 14 bases lay in between. The chain's CDR3 is CSAYGGGLFF. The CDR3 nucleotides are TGCAGTGCTTACGGGGGAGGTCTGTTCTTC.

This clone was picked up a small number of times. The chain couples TRBV27 to TRBJ1-2; D gene unclear. Germline V CDR1 and CDR2: MNHEY, SMNVEV (reference sequence). The CDR3 covers 16 residues. The V and J ends lost 5 bases and 4 bases respectively, with 20 bases between them. The CDR3 coding sequence is TGTGCCAGCAGTCCCTACCGGCCGGGTAGAGGCTATGGCTACACCTTC. Protein: CASSPYRPGRGYGYTF.

The gene calls are TRBV5-8 and TRBJ1-5, with TRBD1 as a possible D gene (5 bases). CDR1 and CDR2 (germline): SGHTS, YDEGEE. V was clipped by 4 bases and J by 7 bases, with 24 bases between them. The CDR3 length is 17 residues. CDR3 region: CASSLRVLGGSRQPQHF. CDR3 nucleotides: TGTGCCAGCAGCCTCCGGGTCCTCGGGGGTTCGAGACAGCCCCAGCATTTT.

This chain links TRBV7-7 with TRBJ2-1, with 9 bases matching TRBD2. CDR1 SSHAT and CDR2 FNYEAQ come from the germline V gene (reference sequence). The CDR3 runs to 14 residues. V lost 6 bases, J lost 6 bases, and 6 bases stayed unmatched. The CDR3 DNA reads as TGTGCCAGCAGTCAAATACTAGCGGGCAATGAGCAGTTCTTC. Its protein is CASSQILAGNEQFF.

V is TRBV24-1 and J is TRBJ2-5; the D gene is possibly TRBD2 (5 bases). CDR3 size: 14 residues. Germline lookup yields CDR1 KGHDR and CDR2 SFDVKD. The V end was cut by 2 bases, the J end by 5 bases, with 11 bases between. This CDR3 is CATSDSGPGETQYF. The CDR3 DNA reads as TGTGCCACCAGTGATTCAGGTCCGGGGGAGACCCAGTACTTC.

The genes are TRBV24-1 and TRBJ2-1, with 8 bases matching TRBD2. CDR3 size: 18 residues. Germline V CDR1 and CDR2: KGHDR, SFDVKD. With V trimmed by 0 bases and J by 3 bases, 9 bases remained unmatched. The CDR3 reads CATSDLTSGGRNYNEQFF. CDR3 DNA: TGTGCCACCAGTGATTTGACTAGCGGAGGGCGGAACTACAATGAGCAGTTCTTC.

V is TRBV29-1 and J is TRBJ1-2; 9 bases fit TRBD1. The J segment lost 5 bases and the V segment lost 6 bases, leaving 10 bases of the junction unmatched. The CDR3 sequence is 14 residues long. Germline V CDR1 and CDR2: SQVTM, ANQGSEA. CDR3 sequence (DNA): TGCAGCGTCGACGGACAGGGGACTTTGTATGGCTACACCTTC. It encodes CSVDGQGTLYGYTF.

This chain links TRBV19 with TRBJ2-3; 11 positions agree with TRBD1. Trimming took 4 bases from V and 3 from J; bases not matched to a gene: 3. CDR1 and CDR2 from the germline V gene are LNHDA and SQIVND (reference sequence). The CDR3 spans 15 residues. CDR3: CASSTGQGGTDTQYF. DNA for the CDR3: TGTGCCAGTAGTACGGGACAGGGGGGGACAGATACGCAGTATTTT.

V usage is TRBV7-8 and J usage is TRBJ1-2, with no clear D. Germline loops: CDR1 SGHVS, CDR2 FQNEAQ. The ends were cut back, 5 bases at V and 1 base at J, with 11 bases in the middle. The CDR3 sequence is 14 residues long. CDR3 nucleotide sequence: TGTGCCAGCAGCCCTAGTTCCCTTAACTATGGCTACACCTTC. Translating it yields CASSPSSLNYGYTF. Based on the CDR3 plus reference TRBV7-8 and TRBJ1-2, the full variable domain is GAGVSQSPRYKVAKRGQDVALRCDPISGHVSLFWYQQALGQGPEFLTYFQNEAQLDKSGLPSDRFFAERPEGSVSTLKIQRTQQEDSAVYLCASSPSSLNYGYTFGSGTRLTVV.

This rearrangement joins TRBV6-5 to TRBJ2-1, with D possibly being TRBD1 (6 bases). The CDR3 has 14 residues. The germline gives CDR1 MNHEY, CDR2 SVGAGI. The V and J ends lost 4 bases and 7 bases respectively, with 14 bases between them. CDR3 DNA sequence: TGTGCCAGCAGTTTCGGACAGAACAAGAATGAGCAGTTCTTC. Translated: CASSFGQNKNEQFF.

The chain is built from TRBV7-8 and TRBJ1-2; maybe TRBD1 (5 bases). Germline V lookup: CDR1 SGHVS, CDR2 FQNEAQ. The CDR3 contains 16 residues. Deletions cut 0 bases from V and 2 bases from J, with 13 bases between. The DNA of the CDR3 is TGTGCCAGCAGCTTAGCCGGGGGAGGAATCAACTATGGCTACACCTTC. It specifies CASSLAGGGINYGYTF.

The gene calls are TRBV12-1 and TRBJ2-1; no DNA check was done on the table's D call, TRBD1. TRBV12-1 is shown as a pseudogene. The CDR3 spans 18 residues. CDR3: CASSFAVRCRGAYNEQFF. The DNA of the CDR3 is TGTGCCAGCAGCTTTGCCGTGCGTTGCAGGGGGGCCTACAATGAGCAGTTCTTC.

CDR3 sequence: CASSQGPTRDRGGKLFF. CDR3 bases: TGTGCCAGCAGCCAAGGCCCTACCCGGGACAGGGGAGGAAAACTGTTTTTT. The rearrangement uses TRBV14 and TRBJ1-4; TRBD1 matches 10 bases. The CDR3 spans 17 residues. The germline V gene encodes CDR1 SGHDN and CDR2 FVKESK. With 1 base clipped from V and 10 bases from J, the junction kept 12 bases outside the gene matches.

This rearrangement joins TRBV27 to TRBJ2-1; 10 nucleotides match TRBD1. The germline gives CDR1 MNHEY, CDR2 SMNVEV (reference sequence). This CDR3 region has 17 residues. Germline trimming cut 5 bases from V and 0 bases from J; bases unmatched to any gene: 7. CDR3 DNA sequence: TGTGCCAGCAGTCCAACGACAGGGGGCACCTCCTACAATGAGCAGTTCTTC. It yields the protein CASSPTTGGTSYNEQFF.

The genes are TRBV21-1 and TRBJ2-4; no DNA check was done on the table's D call, TRBD1. TRBV21-1 is tagged as a pseudogene. This CDR3 has 14 amino acids. The DNA of the CDR3 is TGTGCCCCTTACTTCCAGGGGAATCGTCTCATTCAGTACTTC. This codes for CAPYFQGNRLIQYF.

The V gene is TRBV27, the J gene TRBJ1-1; 7 nucleotides align to TRBD1. J lost 1 base, V lost 6 bases, and 2 bases had no gene match. The CDR3 spans 13 residues. The germline V gene encodes CDR1 MNHEY and CDR2 SMNVEV (reference sequence). The DNA for the CDR3 is TGTGCCAGCAGGGACAGGAGGAACACTGAAGCTTTCTTT. Amino acid sequence: CASRDRRNTEAFF.

J is TRBJ2-7 and V is TRBV28, with D possibly matching TRBD2 (5 bases). Germline assignment: CDR1 MDHEN and CDR2 SYDVKM. The CDR3 length is 16 residues. Trimming took off 5 bases at V and 4 bases at J, with 21 bases between the two ends. This chain's CDR3 is CASSTLFKTRGYEQYV. The CDR3 region has the DNA TGTGCCAGCAGTACCCTCTTCAAGACTCGGGGATACGAGCAGTACGTC.

The genes are TRBV3-1 (or the pseudogene TRBV3-2) and TRBJ2-3, with unresolved D. This CDR3 is built from 14 residues. Germline CDR1 LGHDT, CDR2 YNNKEL (reference sequence). Trimming removed 0 bases from V and 2 bases from J, with 6 bases in between. CDR3 amino acids: CASSQDSSTDTQYF. The CDR3, as DNA: TGTGCCAGCAGCCAAGATTCCTCCACAGATACGCAGTATTTT.

V usage is TRBV6-2 or TRBV6-3 and J usage is TRBJ2-3, with 14 positions matching TRBD2. There are 17 residues in the CDR3. V was pared by 5 bases and J by 5 bases, with 9 bases of the junction left unmatched. The germline gives CDR1 MNHEY, CDR2 SVGEGT. The CDR3 is CASSRWGLAGAEDTQYF. DNA for the CDR3: TGTGCCAGCAGTCGTTGGGGACTAGCGGGAGCGGAAGATACGCAGTATTTT.

This clone was seen only a few times. V usage is TRBV10-3 and J usage is TRBJ2-1, with D maybe TRBD1 (5 bases). The germline V gene has CDR1 ENHRY and CDR2 SYGVKD. V shed 1 base and J shed 8 bases, with 6 bases lying between them. The CDR3 covers 12 residues. The CDR3 reads CAISEFRDEQFF. The CDR3 DNA reads as TGTGCCATCAGTGAGTTCAGGGATGAGCAGTTCTTC.

The CDR3, as DNA: TGTGCCAGCAGTAAAGGGCTAGCGGGAGGAGAAAACATTCAGTACTTC. Translating it yields CASSKGLAGGENIQYF. The V and J genes are TRBV2 and TRBJ2-4; 11 bases are shared with TRBD2. Germline trimming cut 5 bases from V and 5 bases from J; bases unmatched to any gene: 8. The CDR3 loop spans 16 amino acids. Germline V gives CDR1 SNHLY, CDR2 FYNNEI.

The chain recombines TRBV2 with TRBJ2-7; TRBD2 agrees at 7 bases. This CDR3 contains 15 residues. CDR1 is SNHLY, CDR2 FYNNEI, per germline. The V segment lost 2 bases and the J segment 3 bases; nucleotides outside the gene matches: 7. The CDR3 nucleotides are TGTGCCAGCAGTGAAAGGGGCGGGGGATTCTACGAGCAGTACGTC. Residues: CASSERGGGFYEQYV.

This chain uses TRBV28 with TRBJ2-5; a possible D gene is TRBD2 (5 bases). The CDR3 runs 15 residues. Germline values: CDR1 MDHEN, CDR2 SYDVKM. The V end lost 6 bases, the J end lost 5 bases, and 19 bases lay between the germline ends. Here the CDR3 DNA reads TGTGCCAGCAGACAACCCCGACCGGGGTTCGAGACCCAGTACTTC. This sequence encodes CASRQPRPGFETQYF.

The gene calls are TRBV6-4 and TRBJ1-6, with TRBD1 as a possible D gene (6 bases). V dropped 6 bases and J dropped 13 bases, with 16 bases sitting between them. Looked up from germline, CDR1 is MRHNA and CDR2 is SNTAGT. CDR3 length equals 13 residues. CDR3 nucleotide sequence: TGTGCCAGCAGCCTTAACTACAGGGACCCCCTCCACTTT. Its translation: CASSLNYRDPLHF.

The V and J genes are TRBV5-1 and TRBJ2-2; D possibly corresponds to TRBD1 (5 bases). Germline V gene data show CDR1 as SGHRS and CDR2 as YFSETQ. The CDR3 totals 14 residues. Trimming stripped 0 bases from V and 7 bases from J, with 10 bases between. The CDR3 region has the DNA TGCGCCAGCAGCTTGGGACAGCAGGTCGGGGAGCTGTTTTTT. Translating it yields CASSLGQQVGELFF.

The V gene is TRBV18, the J gene TRBJ1-2; 7 bases fit TRBD1. The junction had 16 bases not matched to a gene; V was cut back by 6 bases and J by 9 bases. The CDR3 has 15 residues. Germline CDR1 reads KGHSH; CDR2 reads LQKENI. The DNA for the CDR3 is TGTGCCAGCTCCCCAGGTTACGACAGGGTAAGGAGCTACACCTTC. Its protein product is CASSPGYDRVRSYTF. Filled out from reference TRBV18 and TRBJ1-2, the complete variable domain reads NAGVMQNPRHLVRRRGQEARLRCSPMKGHSHVYWYRQLPEEGLKFMVYLQKENIIDESGMPKERFSAEFPKEGPSILRIQQVVRGDSAAYFCASSPGYDRVRSYTFGSGTRLTVV.

The genes are TRBV4-1 and TRBJ2-1; 10 bases line up with TRBD2. This CDR3 spans 16 amino acids. V lost 1 base to trimming and J lost 9 bases; unmatched junction nucleotides: 9. Looked up from germline, CDR1 is MGHRA and CDR2 is YSYEKL. In nucleotides, the CDR3 is TGCGCCAGCAGCCAAGGTCCTAGCGGGAGAGTGGTTGAGCAGTTCTTC. Translating it yields CASSQGPSGRVVEQFF.